The clone carrying this TCR beta chain appeared a few times. Its specificity is not known. TCRdb reanalysed the RT-PCR reads using MiXCR and keeps one entry per CDR3 protein. The profile shows under 550,000 distinct CDR3 sequences, approximately 7.6% of them singletons. The data stem from a study of response to subunit inactivated influenza vaccine. General observations from the study: Authors suggested each seasonal influenza vaccination recruits few new T cells.

V was trimmed by 0 bases and J by 0 bases, leaving 12 bases between them. Germline CDR1 LNHNV, CDR2 YYDKDF (reference sequence). CDR3 length: 17 residues. The chain is built from TRBV15 and TRBJ1-5, with D tentatively TRBD1 (5 bases). The sequencing here drew on PBMCs from blood, taken roughly 24 months after vaccination. The receptor was derived from a man aged 50 to 69 who received an inactivated influenza vaccine. The CDR3 DNA reads TGTGCCACCAGCAGAGATTCGCGGGGGACTAGCAATCAGCCCCAGCATTTT. It specifies CATSRDSRGTSNQPQHF. The full variable domain, its missing parts supplied by reference TRBV15 and TRBJ1-5, is DAMVIQNPRYQVTQFGKPVTLSCSQTLNHNVMYWYQQKSSQAPKLLFHYYDKDFNNEADTPDNFQSRRPNTSFCFLDIRSPGLGDTAMYLCATSRDSRGTSNQPQHFGDGTRLSIL.